This TCR beta chain was sequenced for a study of blood T cell repertoires in COVID-19. About the study: Some COVID-19 samples were acute and others convalescent; all came from the United States, Italy and Spain. The cDNA or gDNA used as material had been derived from T cells, B-cell-depleted T cells, or PBMCs.

Original methodology: Reference gene primer amplification in the assay estimated nucleated cell counts. The assay was immunoSEQ multiplex PCR, and TCRdb's table has in-frame clones only and misses some. For V, J and clone size, that table is used; D and trimming come from the DNA. The table has 140,000 or so clones, roughly 87% seen once. Trimming removed 0 bases from V and 4 bases from J, with 9 bases in between. The germline V gene has CDR1 SGDLS and CDR2 YYNGEE. The CDR3 spans 14 residues. The receptor's source is a human donor in a cohort sampled during active COVID-19. The V call is TRBV9, the J call TRBJ2-3; D gene ambiguous. Source material: peripheral blood. In DNA, the CDR3 is TGTGCCAGCAGCGTAGTTCTAGATTCAGATACGCAGTATTTT. Residues: CASSVVLDSDTQYF.